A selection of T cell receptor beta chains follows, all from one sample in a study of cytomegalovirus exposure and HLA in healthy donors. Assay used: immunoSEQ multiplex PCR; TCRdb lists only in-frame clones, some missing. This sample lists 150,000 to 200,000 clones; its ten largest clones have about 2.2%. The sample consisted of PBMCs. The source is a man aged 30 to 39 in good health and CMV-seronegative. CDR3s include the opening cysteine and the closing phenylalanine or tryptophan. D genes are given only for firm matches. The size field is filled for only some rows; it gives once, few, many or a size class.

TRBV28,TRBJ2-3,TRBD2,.,CASSSPLAVRAPDTQYF,TGTGCCAGCAGCTCCCCCCTAGCGGTTCGTGCCCCAGATACGCAGTATTTT
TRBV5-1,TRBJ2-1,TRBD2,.,CASTAAGGPNEQFF,TGCGCCAGCACCGCAGCGGGAGGGCCAAATGAGCAGTTCTTC
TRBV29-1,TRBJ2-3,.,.,CSVEDPQAGDTQYF,TGCAGCGTTGAAGATCCCCAGGCCGGAGATACGCAGTATTTT
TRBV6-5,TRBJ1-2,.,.,CASSGGDPLYGYTF,TGTGCCAGCAGTGGCGGGGACCCTCTTTACGGCTACACCTTC
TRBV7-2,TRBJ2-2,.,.,CASSQSGRWGALFF,TGTGCCAGCAGCCAGTCAGGGAGGTGGGGCGCGCTGTTTTTT
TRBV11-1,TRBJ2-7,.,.,CASSFGVADTYEQYF,TGTGCCAGCAGCTTCGGGGTAGCGGATACCTACGAGCAGTACTTC
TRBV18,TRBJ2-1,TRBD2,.,CASSPLAGHHNEQFF,TGTGCCAGCTCACCACTAGCGGGGCACCACAATGAGCAGTTCTTC
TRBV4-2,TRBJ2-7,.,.,CASSQEVGVSYEQYF,TGTGCCAGCAGCCAAGAAGTAGGAGTCTCCTACGAGCAGTACTTC
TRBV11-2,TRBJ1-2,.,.,CASSSTSAGSYYGYTF,TGTGCCAGCAGCTCAACATCGGCGGGGTCTTACTATGGCTACACCTTC
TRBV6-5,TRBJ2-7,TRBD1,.,CASQVLIGTGYEQYF,TGTGCCAGCCAGGTTTTAATAGGGACAGGCTACGAGCAGTACTTC
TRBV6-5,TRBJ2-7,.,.,CASSYSGHPYEQYF,TGTGCCAGCAGTTACTCGGGCCACCCCTACGAGCAGTACTTC
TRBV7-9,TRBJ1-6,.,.,CASSYIKGDAGRAALHF,TGTGCCAGCAGCTACATTAAGGGGGACGCCGGTAGGGCGGCCCTCCACTTT
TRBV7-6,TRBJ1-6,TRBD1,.,CASSTTSAGQGGSPLHF,TGTGCCAGCAGCACTACCTCCGCCGGACAGGGCGGTTCACCCCTCCACTTT
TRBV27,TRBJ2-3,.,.,CASSFGGTDTQYF,TGTGCCAGCAGTTTCGGGGGCACAGATACGCAGTATTTT
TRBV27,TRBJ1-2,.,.,CASGSDINYGYTF,TGTGCCAGCGGCTCGGACATAAACTATGGCTACACCTTC
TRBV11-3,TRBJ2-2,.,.,CASSLVGGSTGELFF,TGTGCCAGCAGCTTAGTTGGAGGAAGCACCGGGGAGCTGTTTTTT
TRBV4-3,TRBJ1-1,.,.,CASSSNLQGTEAFF,TGCGCCAGCAGCTCAAACCTTCAGGGGACTGAAGCTTTCTTT
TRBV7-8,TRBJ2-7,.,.,CASSRSGIAYEQYF,TGTGCCAGCAGCCGTTCCGGGATCGCCTACGAGCAGTACTTC
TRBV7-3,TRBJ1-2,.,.,CASSPLARVGVGYTF,TGTGCCAGCAGCCCCCTGGCCAGGGTTGGGGTCGGCTACACCTTC
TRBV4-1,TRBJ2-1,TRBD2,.,CASSRVLAGGPNEQFF,TGCGCCAGCAGCCGAGTACTAGCGGGAGGGCCGAATGAGCAGTTCTTC
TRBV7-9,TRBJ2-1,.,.,CASSLEGVHNEQFF,TGTGCCAGCAGCTTAGAGGGAGTCCACAATGAGCAGTTCTTC
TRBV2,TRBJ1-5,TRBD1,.,CASTQFGGQGIYSNQPQHF,TGTGCCAGCACCCAGTTTGGGGGACAGGGGATCTATAGCAATCAGCCCCAGCATTTT
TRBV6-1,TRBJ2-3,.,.,CASSGLWSTDTQYF,TGTGCCAGCAGTGGGTTATGGAGTACAGATACGCAGTATTTT
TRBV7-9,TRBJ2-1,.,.,CASSPNTGVIHEQFF,TGTGCCAGCAGCCCAAATACGGGGGTAATACATGAGCAGTTCTTC
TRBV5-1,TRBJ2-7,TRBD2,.,CASSERTSGSYEQYF,TGCGCCAGCAGCGAACGGACTAGCGGGAGCTACGAGCAGTACTTC
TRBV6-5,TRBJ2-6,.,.,CASSLGVSGANVLTF,TGTGCCAGCAGTCTCGGGGTCTCTGGGGCCAACGTCCTGACTTTC
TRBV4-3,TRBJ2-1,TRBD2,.,CASSQDPGTSGNNEQFF,TGCGCCAGCAGCCAAGATCCGGGGACTAGCGGAAACAATGAGCAGTTCTTC
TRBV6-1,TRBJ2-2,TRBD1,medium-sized,CASSEGTGNTGELFF,TGTGCCAGCAGTGAAGGGACAGGGAACACCGGGGAGCTGTTTTTT
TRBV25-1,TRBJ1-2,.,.,CASSEYSVRRDGYTF,TGTGCCAGCAGTGAATATAGCGTCAGACGGGATGGCTACACCTTC
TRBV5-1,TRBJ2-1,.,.,CASSSGDGWENEQFF,TGCGCCAGCAGCTCGGGGGACGGGTGGGAGAATGAGCAGTTCTTC
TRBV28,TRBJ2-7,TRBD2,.,CASRLRRTSGRAERYEQYF,TGTGCCAGCAGACTCAGGCGGACTAGCGGGAGGGCCGAGAGGTACGAGCAGTACTTC
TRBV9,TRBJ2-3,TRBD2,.,CASSVGGRAVDTQYF,TGTGCCAGCAGCGTAGGGGGGAGGGCCGTGGATACGCAGTATTTT
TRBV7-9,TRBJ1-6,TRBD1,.,CASHRDSNSPLHF,TGTGCCAGCCATCGGGACAGTAATTCACCCCTCCACTTT
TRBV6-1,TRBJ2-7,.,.,CASSTPAQAAYEQYF,TGTGCCAGCAGTACCCCGGCGCAGGCCGCCTACGAGCAGTACTTC
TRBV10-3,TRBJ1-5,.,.,CAISVDRSQPQHF,TGTGCCATCAGTGTTGATCGTAGTCAGCCCCAGCATTTT
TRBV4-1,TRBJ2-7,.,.,CASSRVTGYDEQYF,TGCGCCAGCAGCCGCGTCACAGGGTACGACGAGCAGTACTTC